A single sample is the source of the 8 T cell receptor beta chains below, sequenced in a study of beta chain features in type 1 diabetes. Study-wide findings and caveats: Researchers report that Type 1 diabetes patients had moderately but significantly shorter TCRB CDR3s across all four CD4+ subsets.

Expressed TCRB transcripts were sequenced after all isolated RNA was converted to cDNA. The method was immunoSEQ multiplex PCR; TCRdb's version includes in-frame clones alone and lacks a portion of them. Of 150,000 to 200,000 clones in the sample, roughly 65% were seen once. No antigen has been identified for these receptors. The sequenced sample was naive CD4+ T cells from blood. These receptors originate from a young man with type 1 diabetes.

This clone was observed a handful of times. The chain links TRBV5-1 to TRBJ2-1; D might be TRBD1 (6 bases). This CDR3 has 14 residues. Trimming shortened V by 4 bases and J by 3 bases, and 11 bases separated the two germline ends. The germline CDR1 and CDR2 sequences are SGHRS and YFSETQ. The CDR3 is CASSGGQSYNEQFF. Here the CDR3 DNA reads TGCGCCAGCAGCGGAGGACAGAGCTACAATGAGCAGTTCTTC.

There are a few counts of this clone. The rearrangement uses TRBV29-1 and TRBJ2-5, with D perhaps matching TRBD1 or TRBD2 (6 bases each). Germline V lookup: CDR1 SQVTM, CDR2 ANQGSEA. This CDR3 region has 17 residues. V gave up 1 base and J gave up 2 bases, with 20 bases separating them. The DNA of the CDR3 is TGCAGCGTTGAAGTTCACGGGGGCTCTTCATCACAAGAGACCCAGTACTTC. It translates to CSVEVHGGSSSQETQYF.

The J gene is TRBJ1-6, the V gene TRBV29-1; D call uncertain. Germline V lookup: CDR1 SQVTM, CDR2 ANQGSEA. V was shortened by 4 bases and J by 8 bases, with 12 bases between the two germline ends. CDR3 size: 13 residues. This chain's CDR3 is CSVGFGNDSPLHF. CDR3 bases: TGCAGCGTTGGATTTGGGAATGATTCACCCCTCCACTTT.

The V call is TRBV29-1, the J call TRBJ2-1, with TRBD2 identical over 7 bases. CDR1 and CDR2 from the germline V gene are SQVTM and ANQGSEA. Trimming removed 0 bases from V and 6 bases from J; junction bases left unmatched: 2. The CDR3 is 13 amino acids. The CDR3 sequence: CSVEDLAANEQFF. In DNA, the CDR3 is TGCAGCGTTGAAGATCTAGCGGCCAATGAGCAGTTCTTC.

This clone appeared a few times. Here the CDR3 DNA reads TGTGCCACCAGCACTAGGGTATCTGGCACAGATACGCAGTATTTT. Translated, it gives CATSTRVSGTDTQYF. This chain uses TRBV15 with TRBJ2-3; the D is unclear. Trimming took off 4 bases at V and 1 base at J, with 12 bases between the two ends. Germline assignment: CDR1 LNHNV and CDR2 YYDKDF (reference sequence). CDR3 size: 15 residues.

The V and J genes are TRBV20-1 and TRBJ1-2; 7 bases agree with TRBD1. The V and J ends lost 6 bases and 6 bases, in that order; junction bases with no gene match: 4. Germline CDR1 reads DFQATT; CDR2 reads SNEGSKA (reference sequence). This CDR3 region has 11 residues. The CDR3 sequence: CSAAGTDGYTF. CDR3 nucleotide sequence: TGCAGTGCCGCCGGGACAGATGGCTACACCTTC.

The chain has TRBV30 and TRBJ1-2, with 7 bases lining up with TRBD1. J gave up 5 bases and V 2 bases, and 2 bases lay outside the gene matches. The CDR3 length is 12 residues. Germline V gene sequence: CDR1 GTSNPN, CDR2 SVGIG (reference sequence). The CDR3 loop reads CAWSPQGYGYTF. The CDR3 region has the DNA TGTGCCTGGAGTCCACAGGGGTATGGCTACACCTTC.

The chain combines TRBV21-1 with TRBJ2-7. TRBV21-1 represents a pseudogene. This CDR3 contains 13 residues. This CDR3 is CASSKVTGRSQYF. The CDR3 nucleotides are TGTGCCAGCAGCAAAGTTACGGGACGTTCGCAGTACTTC.